Below, 5 T cell receptor beta chains from the same sample are listed, as sequenced in a study of blood T cell repertoires in COVID-19. Measured with immunoSEQ multiplex PCR; TCRdb has only the in-frame clones, and not every one. This sample has 130,000 or so clones, with 80% to 85% found just once. Specimen: peripheral blood. These receptors all come from a woman aged 55 to 70 with active or convalescent COVID-19.

The rearrangement uses TRBV4-1 and TRBJ2-3, with TRBD2 matching over 10 bases. The CDR3 sequence is 21 residues long. CDR1 and CDR2 from the germline V gene are MGHRA and YSYEKL. The junction had 25 bases not matched to a gene; V was cut back by 4 bases and J by 6 bases. The CDR3 sequence: CASSRSTSGTRETQTRDTQYF. CDR3 DNA: TGCGCCAGCAGCCGATCTACTAGCGGGACCAGGGAAACACAGACTAGGGATACGCAGTATTTT.

The chain couples TRBV28 to TRBJ1-3; 7 bases are a match to TRBD1. Germline values: CDR1 MDHEN, CDR2 SYDVKM. V shed 3 bases, J shed 8 bases, and the junction held 7 bases outside the gene matches. This CDR3 has 14 amino acids. This CDR3 reads CASSFGAGGHTIYF. The CDR3 nucleotides read TGTGCCAGCAGTTTTGGGGCAGGGGGGCACACCATATATTTT.

Only a few counts were recorded for this clone. The V gene is TRBV7-2, the J gene TRBJ2-4; the match to TRBD1 covers 8 bases. This CDR3 has 15 amino acids. Germline V gene lookup returns CDR1 SGHTA and CDR2 FQGNSA. Losses at the gene ends were 3 bases for V and 5 bases for J; bases not matched to a gene: 6. The CDR3 DNA reads TGTGCCAGCAGCTTGGCTCAGGGGGCTCAAAACATTCAGTACTTC. This translates into CASSLAQGAQNIQYF.

The rearrangement links TRBV7-2 to TRBJ2-1; D unresolved. CDR1 is SGHTA, CDR2 FQGNSA, per germline. The V and J ends lost 0 bases and 0 bases respectively, with 9 bases between them. The CDR3 sequence is 16 residues long. The CDR3 is CASSLAPVSSYNEQFF. CDR3 sequence (DNA): TGTGCCAGCAGCTTAGCGCCGGTTAGCTCCTACAATGAGCAGTTCTTC.

This chain connects TRBV19 to TRBJ2-1, with 11 nucleotides matching TRBD2. Germline values: CDR1 LNHDA, CDR2 SQIVND (reference sequence). Unmatched junction bases numbered 5, after V lost 5 bases and J lost 2 bases. The CDR3 has 16 amino acids. The DNA of the CDR3 is TGTGCCAGTAGTCCAAGACTAGCGGGGCCCTACAATGAGCAGTTCTTC. This codes for CASSPRLAGPYNEQFF.